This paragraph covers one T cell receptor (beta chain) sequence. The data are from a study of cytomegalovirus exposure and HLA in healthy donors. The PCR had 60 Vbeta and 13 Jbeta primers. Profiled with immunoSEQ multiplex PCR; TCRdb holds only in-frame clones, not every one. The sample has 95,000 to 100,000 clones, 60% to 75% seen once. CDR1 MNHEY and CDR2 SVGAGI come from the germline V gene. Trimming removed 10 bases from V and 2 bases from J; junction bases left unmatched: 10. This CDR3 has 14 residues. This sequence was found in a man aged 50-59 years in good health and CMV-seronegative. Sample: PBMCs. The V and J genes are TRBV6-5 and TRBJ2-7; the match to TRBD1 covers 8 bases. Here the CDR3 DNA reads TGTGCCAAGAGTCCTTCGACAGGGGCCTACGAGCAGTACTTC. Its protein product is CAKSPSTGAYEQYF.